Given below is one T cell receptor (beta chain) in context. It lacks a known antigen. Base qualities are not recorded, but no much larger clone differs from it by a single base. In light of the paper, this sample's time point label describes: approximately 2 years on ibrutinib. For TCR beta library preparation, 1.5 to 2 micrograms of genomic DNA was extracted from cryopreserved PBMCs. Longitudinal blood samples from CLL patients receiving ibrutinib monotherapy were subjected to high-throughput TCR beta sequencing. The patients took part in an open-label, single-center phase 2 trial of ibrutinib monotherapy. This sample was taken from a study of cytotoxic CD8 clonotypes in ibrutinib-treated CLL (dated by TCRdb to the early 2020s). Study-level background: The cohort was composed of some ten relapsed/refractory and roughly 15 treatment-naive patients; IGHV unmutated status was identified in fewer than 18 patients. On average, each sample had about 250,000 productive templates and tens of thousands of productive rearrangements. Every sample from remission and from progressive disease was obtained while the patients were still on ibrutinib. Samples at response were collected after a median of about 12 months of treatment, with a range of roughly 6 to 40 months. Of the approximately 91 people in the trial, about 27 had longitudinal samples available. Responses were partial in around 24 patients and complete in 2; after median about 5.5 years follow-up, roughly 14 stayed in remission and roughly twelve progressed. Cryopreserved peripheral blood mononuclear cells were collected at three points: before therapy, at response, and at either sustained remission or disease progression. Beyond this particular receptor, the publication reports: Clonality increased at ibrutinib response, stayed stable in sustained remission, and fell back toward baseline at progression. Lymph node repertoires were not examined, and the timing of sampling was not matched between patients in sustained remission and those whose disease progressed. At baseline, clonality was higher than in age-matched healthy donors and showed a strong correlation with circulating CD8+ T-cell counts. Public clonotypes were found to be uncommon and were observed to contract or remain stable during treatment; the increase in clonality was shown to reflect expansion of private clonotypes at ibrutinib response.

The goal of deep resolution MiSeq sequencing was a depth between 1 in 1 million and 1 in 200,000 T cells, and coverage averaged 10x per clonotype. The immunoSEQ hsTCRB Kit was used to generate the TCR beta libraries. The paper's data handling went like this. The data were analyzed with ImmunoSEQ Analyzer and ImmunoSEQ Data Assistant, and V, D and J gene assignments followed IMGT definitions. Clonality, which ranges from 0 to 1, was calculated as one minus the normalized Shannon entropy of productive rearrangement frequencies. Public clonotype analysis was restricted to overrepresented clonotypes comprising at least 0.05% of each patient's repertoire. Approximately 12 repertoires from age-matched healthy donors, obtained from immuneACCESS, served as clonality controls. In TCRdb, the immuneACCESS table is reduced to in-frame sequences with V and J assigned. These tables do not hold every clone; where another copy was compared, an unresolved V gene accounts for under half, and the others remain unexplained. V and J calls plus clone size are reproduced from that table; the DNA served to infer D and trimming. The sample profile shows roughly 180,000 clones; roughly 72% of them were found once. About an eighth of the sample is taken by the ten largest.

Sequencing used PBMCs, obtained after 24 months of ibrutinib treatment. The receptor was derived from a human donor with chronic lymphocytic leukemia.

The bases read TGCGCCAGCAGCTTGGGGGCAGATAACTATGGCTACACCTTC. This gives the protein CASSLGADNYGYTF. Here the chain combines TRBV5-1 and TRBJ1-2, with no confidently assigned D gene. CDR1 and CDR2, per the germline V gene, are SGHRS and YFSETQ. The junction carries 7 bases between V and J, which are trimmed by 0 bases and 1 base respectively. CDR3 length: 14 amino acids, cysteine to phenylalanine. Only CDR3 DNA is held: 42 bases, read in frame from base 1.